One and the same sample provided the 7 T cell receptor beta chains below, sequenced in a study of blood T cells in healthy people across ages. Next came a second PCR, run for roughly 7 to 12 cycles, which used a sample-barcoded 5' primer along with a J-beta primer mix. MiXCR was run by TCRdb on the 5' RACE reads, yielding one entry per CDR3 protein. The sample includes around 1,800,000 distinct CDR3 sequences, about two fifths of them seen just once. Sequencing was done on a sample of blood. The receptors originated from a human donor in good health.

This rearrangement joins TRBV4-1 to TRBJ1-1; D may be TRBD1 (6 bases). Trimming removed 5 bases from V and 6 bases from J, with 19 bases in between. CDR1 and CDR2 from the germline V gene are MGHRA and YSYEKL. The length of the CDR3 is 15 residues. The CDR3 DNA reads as TGCGCCAGCAGCTCGATGGGGGGCGGGAATGCTGAAGCTTTCTTT. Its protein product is CASSSMGGGNAEAFF.

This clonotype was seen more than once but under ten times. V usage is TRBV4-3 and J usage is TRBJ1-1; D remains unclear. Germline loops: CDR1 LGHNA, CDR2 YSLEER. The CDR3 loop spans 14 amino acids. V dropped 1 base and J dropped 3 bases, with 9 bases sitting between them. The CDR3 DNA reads TGCGCCAGCAGCCAAGGACGGTGGGACACTGAAGCTTTCTTT. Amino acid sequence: CASSQGRWDTEAFF.

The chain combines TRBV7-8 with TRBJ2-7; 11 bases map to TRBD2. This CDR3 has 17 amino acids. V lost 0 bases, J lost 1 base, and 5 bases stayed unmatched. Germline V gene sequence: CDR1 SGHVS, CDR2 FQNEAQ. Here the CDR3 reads CASSLAGVAGGSYEQYF. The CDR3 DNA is TGTGCCAGCAGCTTAGCGGGAGTAGCGGGGGGGTCCTACGAGCAGTACTTC. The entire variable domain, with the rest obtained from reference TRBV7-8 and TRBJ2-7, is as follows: GAGVSQSPRYKVAKRGQDVALRCDPISGHVSLFWYQQALGQGPEFLTYFQNEAQLDKSGLPSDRFFAERPEGSVSTLKIQRTQQEDSAVYLCASSLAGVAGGSYEQYFGPGTRLTVT.

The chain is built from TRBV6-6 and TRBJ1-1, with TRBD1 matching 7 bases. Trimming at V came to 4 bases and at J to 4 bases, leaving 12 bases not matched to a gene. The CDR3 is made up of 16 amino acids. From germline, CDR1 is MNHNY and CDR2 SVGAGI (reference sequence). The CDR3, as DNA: TGTGCCAGCAGTTCTCCGGGACAGCATCCCAGCACTGAAGCTTTCTTT. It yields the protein CASSSPGQHPSTEAFF.

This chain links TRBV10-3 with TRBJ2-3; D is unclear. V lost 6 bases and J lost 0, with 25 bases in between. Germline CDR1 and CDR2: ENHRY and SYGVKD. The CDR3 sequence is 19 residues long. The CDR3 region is CAIRTLTGPNGDSTDTQYF. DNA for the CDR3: TGTGCCATCAGGACTCTAACGGGCCCCAACGGTGATAGCACAGATACGCAGTATTTT.

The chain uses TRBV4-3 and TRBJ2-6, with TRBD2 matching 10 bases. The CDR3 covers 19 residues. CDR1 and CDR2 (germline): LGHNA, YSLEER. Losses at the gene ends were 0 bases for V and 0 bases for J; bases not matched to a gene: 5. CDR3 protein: CASSQELAGTYSGANVLTF. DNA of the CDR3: TGCGCCAGCAGCCAAGAACTAGCGGGAACCTACTCTGGGGCCAACGTCCTGACTTTC.

The CDR3 DNA follows: TGTGCCAGCAGCTTATGGCGAGGGAAGCAAGAGACCCAGTACTTC. Its protein product is CASSLWRGKQETQYF. V is TRBV7-2 and J is TRBJ2-5, with D possibly being TRBD2 (5 bases). CDR1 and CDR2 from the germline V gene are SGHTA and FQGNSA. The CDR3 has 15 amino acids. V gave up 2 bases and J gave up 2 bases, with 12 bases separating them.